One sample yielded the 19 T cell receptor beta chains listed below, sequenced in a study of blood T cell repertoires in COVID-19. Sequencing was performed with immunoSEQ multiplex PCR; in TCRdb, only in-frame clones are kept and a portion is missing. The profile shows roughly 150,000 clones, 65% to 90% of them singletons. Sequenced material: peripheral blood. These receptors came from a man aged 50-60 years with acute or convalescent COVID-19.

The chain uses TRBV19 and TRBJ1-5, with 7 bases identical to TRBD1. The CDR3 is 15 amino acids. Germline loops: CDR1 LNHDA, CDR2 SQIVND (reference sequence). The ends lost 7 bases at V and 1 base at J; junction bases unmatched: 7. The CDR3 sequence: CASKERTGSNQPQHF. The CDR3 DNA is TGTGCCAGTAAAGAACGGACAGGAAGCAATCAGCCCCAGCATTTT.

This chain connects TRBV2 to TRBJ1-1, with 7 bases matching TRBD1. This CDR3 region has 12 residues. Germline V gene data show CDR1 as SNHLY and CDR2 as FYNNEI. Germline trimming cut 5 bases from V and 4 bases from J; bases unmatched to any gene: 1. CDR3 DNA sequence: TGTGCCAGCAGTCCAGGGGGCACTGAAGCTTTCTTT. This encodes CASSPGGTEAFF.

The rearrangement uses TRBV3-1 (or the pseudogene TRBV3-2) and TRBJ2-3, with D unclear. Trimming cost V 2 bases and J 4 bases, with 13 bases left between them. CDR3 length: 15 amino acids. Germline V CDR1 and CDR2: LGHDT, YNNKEL (reference sequence). CDR3 sequence: CASSQPDGEADTQYF. The DNA for the CDR3 is TGTGCCAGCAGCCAACCCGATGGCGAGGCAGATACGCAGTATTTT.

This CDR3 is CASSDPGLDQSGEQYF. The CDR3 DNA sequence: TGTGCCAGCAGTGACCCGGGACTAGACCAATCCGGGGAGCAGTACTTC. The chain has TRBV6-1 and TRBJ2-7; 8 bases align to TRBD2. CDR3 length: 16 residues. CDR1 is MNHNS and CDR2 is SASEGT in the germline V gene. The trim removed 3 bases at V and 7 bases at J, leaving 14 bases unmatched.

The chain is built from TRBV7-3 and TRBJ2-3; D might be TRBD1 (6 bases). Germline lookup yields CDR1 SGHTA and CDR2 FQGTGA. The CDR3 sequence is 18 residues long. V was trimmed by 5 bases and J by 0 bases, leaving 21 bases between them. Written as DNA, the CDR3 is TGTGCCAGCAGCCTTCTACCCCTACAGGGCTCAAGCACAGATACGCAGTATTTT. Amino acid sequence: CASSLLPLQGSSTDTQYF.

The rearrangement joins TRBV25-1 to TRBJ1-1; a weak D match, TRBD1 (6 bases). The CDR3 extends over 15 amino acids. Trimming removed 2 bases from V and 10 bases from J, with 20 bases in between. Germline CDR1 is MGHDK and CDR2 is SYGVNS. In DNA, the CDR3 is TGTGCCAGCAGTGAAATGATCACGGGACAACAAGGAGCTTTCTTT. It translates to CASSEMITGQQGAFF. Complete variable domain (other parts from reference TRBV25-1 and TRBJ1-1): EADIYQTPRYLVIGTGKKITLECSQTMGHDKMYWYQQDPGMELHLIHYSYGVNSTEKGDLSSESTVSRIRTEHFPLTLESARPSHTSQYLCASSEMITGQQGAFFGQGTRLTVV.

The CDR3 is CASKGGGSVNQPQHF. The CDR3 nucleotides are TGTGCCAGTAAAGGAGGAGGGAGTGTCAATCAGCCCCAGCATTTT. The J gene is TRBJ1-5, the V gene TRBV19; no firm D call. V lost 7 bases, J lost 3 bases, and 16 bases lay in between. In germline, CDR1 is LNHDA, CDR2 SQIVND (reference sequence). There are 15 residues in the CDR3.

The chain joins TRBV6-5 to TRBJ1-2; D unclear. The CDR3 length is 14 residues. Germline CDR1 MNHEY, CDR2 SVGAGI. The germline V and J ends were trimmed by 5 bases and 4 bases, with 14 bases remaining between them. The CDR3: CASSLEGAGYGYTF. In nucleotides, the CDR3 is TGTGCCAGCAGTCTCGAGGGTGCTGGCTATGGCTACACCTTC.

The chain uses TRBV6-5 and TRBJ1-1, with 7 bases matching TRBD1. Germline V lookup: CDR1 MNHEY, CDR2 SVGAGI. This CDR3 is 16 amino acids long. The V and J ends lost 2 bases and 0 bases, in that order; junction bases with no gene match: 6. The CDR3 DNA follows: TGTGCCAGCAGTTACCGGACAGGCCTTATGAACACTGAAGCTTTCTTT. Its protein product is CASSYRTGLMNTEAFF.

This clone has a handful of counts. The chain recombines TRBV12-1 with TRBJ2-3; the table's TRBD2 call for D was not verified on the DNA. TRBV12-1 is tagged as a pseudogene. This CDR3 comprises 15 residues. This CDR3 is CASSSRDSFTDTQYF. Here the CDR3 DNA reads TGTGCCAGCAGCTCCCGGGACTCTTTCACAGATACGCAGTATTTT.

The chain joins TRBV6-5 to TRBJ1-2; TRBD1 matches at 8 bases. Germline V gene data show CDR1 as MNHEY and CDR2 as SVGAGI. The CDR3 length is 15 residues. V dropped 7 bases and J dropped 0; count of bases not matched to a gene: 7. The CDR3 DNA sequence: TGTGCCAGCATGCAGTCGACAGGGGCTAACTATGGCTACACCTTC. This codes for CASMQSTGANYGYTF.

The gene calls are TRBV6-6 and TRBJ2-7, with D perhaps matching TRBD2 (6 bases). V lost 6 bases, J lost 2 bases, and 8 bases lay in between. Looked up from germline, CDR1 is MNHNY and CDR2 is SVGAGI (reference sequence). CDR3 length: 12 residues. This CDR3 reads CASSGGTYEQYF. For the CDR3, the DNA is TGTGCCAGCAGCGGGGGTACCTACGAGCAGTACTTC.

The CDR3 is CASSQLGGEGEKLFF. The DNA for the CDR3 is TGCGCCAGCAGTCAATTGGGGGGGGAAGGGGAAAAACTGTTTTTT. The chain joins TRBV23-1 to TRBJ1-4, with TRBD1 as a possible D gene (5 bases). TRBV23-1 is placed among ORFs of uncertain function. Trimming stripped 1 base from V and 8 bases from J, with 14 bases between. CDR3 size: 15 residues.

This clone was recorded only once. The V call is TRBV18, the J call TRBJ1-2; 9 bases are a match to TRBD1. Germline trimming cut 6 bases from V and 8 bases from J; bases unmatched to any gene: 7. From germline, CDR1 is KGHSH and CDR2 LQKENI. The CDR3 sequence is 13 residues long. CDR3 sequence reads: CASSLGQGLGYTF. CDR3 nucleotides: TGTGCCAGCTCTCTCGGACAGGGGCTCGGCTACACCTTC.

The V call is TRBV5-5, the J call TRBJ2-1; 7 nucleotides match TRBD2. The CDR3 loop spans 15 amino acids. With 0 bases clipped from V and 2 bases from J, the junction kept 2 bases outside the gene matches. The V gene's germline CDR1 is SGHKS and CDR2 YYEKEE (reference sequence). This chain's CDR3 is CASSLAGGTYNEQFF. Here the CDR3 DNA reads TGTGCCAGCAGCTTGGCGGGGGGAACCTACAATGAGCAGTTCTTC.

CDR3 amino acids: CASSPGQGLTGELFF. The CDR3 bases are TGTGCCAGCAGCCCCGGACAGGGGCTCACCGGGGAGCTGTTTTTT. The chain has TRBV6-2 or TRBV6-3 and TRBJ2-2; 9 bases align to TRBD1. The trim removed 6 bases at V and 4 bases at J, leaving 6 bases unmatched. Germline V gene data show CDR1 as MNHEY and CDR2 as SVGEGT. This CDR3 has 15 residues.

This chain connects TRBV28 to TRBJ1-4; 7 bases match TRBD1. The trim removed 6 bases at V and 6 bases at J, leaving 7 bases unmatched. The CDR3 is 14 amino acids. Germline CDR1 reads MDHEN; CDR2 reads SYDVKM. The CDR3 sequence: CASSPGQLHEKLFF. CDR3 sequence (DNA): TGTGCCAGCAGCCCGGGACAGCTCCATGAAAAACTGTTTTTT.

The chain carries TRBV12-5 and TRBJ2-7; 8 bases match TRBD1. Unmatched junction bases numbered 10, after V lost 5 bases and J lost 1 base. The germline V gene has CDR1 LGHNT and CDR2 FRNRAP. This CDR3 is 16 amino acids long. In nucleotides, the CDR3 is TGTGCTAGTGGTCCGGACAGGGTACAGTTATCCTACGAGCAGTACTTC. Residues: CASGPDRVQLSYEQYF.

This sequence joins TRBV7-3 and TRBJ2-7; 8 bases are shared with TRBD2. This CDR3 contains 15 residues. V lost 1 base and J lost 4; bases outside the gene matches: 6. Germline V gene sequence: CDR1 SGHTA, CDR2 FQGTGA. The CDR3: CASSLNPAGVYEQYF. CDR3 sequence (DNA): TGTGCCAGCAGCTTAAATCCAGCGGGAGTTTACGAGCAGTACTTC.